This T cell receptor beta chain came from a study of a mutant IDH1 vaccine in newly diagnosed glioma. At the level of the study: Before enrollment, patients got radiotherapy alone, temozolomide alone, or mostly the combination.

Germline V gives CDR1 MNHNS, CDR2 SASEGT. V dropped 4 bases and J dropped 2 bases, with 12 bases sitting between them. This CDR3 contains 14 residues. A single count supports this clone. Its antigen is not known. Here immunoSEQ multiplex PCR was the method, and the copy in TCRdb shows in-frame clones only, minus some. The data show just under 70,000 clones, roughly 83% seen once. The sample's time point: week 35, safety follow-up. Each dose delivered 300 ug of mutant IDH1 20-mer peptide subcutaneously with imiquimod. The sequence was obtained from a man younger than 35 with glioma. The genes are TRBV6-1 and TRBJ2-7; D not resolved. This specimen consisted of PBMCs, obtained from a glioma patient whose treatment included an IDH1 peptide vaccine. CDR3 in amino acids: CASSVVVGAYEQYF. In DNA form, the CDR3 reads TGTGCCAGCAGTGTGGTAGTCGGCGCCTACGAGCAGTACTTC.